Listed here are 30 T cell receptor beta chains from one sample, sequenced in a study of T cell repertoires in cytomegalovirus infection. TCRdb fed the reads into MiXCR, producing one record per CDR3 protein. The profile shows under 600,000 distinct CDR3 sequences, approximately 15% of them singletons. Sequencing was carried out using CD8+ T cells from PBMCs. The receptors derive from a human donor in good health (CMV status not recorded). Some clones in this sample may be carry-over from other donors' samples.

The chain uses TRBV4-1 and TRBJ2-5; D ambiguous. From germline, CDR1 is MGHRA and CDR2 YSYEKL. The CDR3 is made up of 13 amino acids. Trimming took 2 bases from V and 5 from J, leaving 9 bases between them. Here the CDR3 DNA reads TGCGCCAGCAGCCAATTGGGGATGGAGACCCAGTACTTC. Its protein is CASSQLGMETQYF.

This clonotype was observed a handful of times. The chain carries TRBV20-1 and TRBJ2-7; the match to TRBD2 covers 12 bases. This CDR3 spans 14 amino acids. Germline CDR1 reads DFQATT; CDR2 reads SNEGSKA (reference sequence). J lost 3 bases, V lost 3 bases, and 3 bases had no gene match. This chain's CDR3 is CSARGLAGYYEQYF. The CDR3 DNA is TGCAGTGCTAGGGGACTAGCGGGTTACTACGAGCAGTACTTC.

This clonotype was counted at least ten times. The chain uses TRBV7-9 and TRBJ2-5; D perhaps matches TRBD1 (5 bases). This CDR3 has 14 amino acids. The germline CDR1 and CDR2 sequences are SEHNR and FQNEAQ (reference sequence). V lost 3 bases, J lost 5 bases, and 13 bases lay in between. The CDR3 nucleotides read TGTGCCAGCAGCTTGTTAGGGGCGGAGGAGACCCAGTACTTC. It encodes CASSLLGAEETQYF.

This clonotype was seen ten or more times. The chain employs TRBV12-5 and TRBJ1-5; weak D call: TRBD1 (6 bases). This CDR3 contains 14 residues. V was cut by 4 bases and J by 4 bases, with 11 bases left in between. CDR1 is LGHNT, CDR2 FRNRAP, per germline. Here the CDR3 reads CASGWGQNNQPQHF. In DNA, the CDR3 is TGTGCTAGTGGTTGGGGGCAGAATAATCAGCCCCAGCATTTT.

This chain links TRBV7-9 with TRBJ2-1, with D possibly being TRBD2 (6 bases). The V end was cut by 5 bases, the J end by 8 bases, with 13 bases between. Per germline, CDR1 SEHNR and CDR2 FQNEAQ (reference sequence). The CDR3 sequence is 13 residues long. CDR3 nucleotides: TGTGCCAGCAGCCCTAGGCGGGAACATGAGCAGTTCTTC. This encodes CASSPRREHEQFF.

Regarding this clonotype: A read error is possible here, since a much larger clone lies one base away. Written as DNA, the CDR3 is TGTGCCAGCAGTTACTCGGGGCCCGGGACAGAGTATGAGACCCAGTACTTC. It is translated as CASSYSGPGTEYETQYF. The chain couples TRBV6-8 to TRBJ2-5, with TRBD1 matching over 7 bases. The V gene's germline CDR1 is MNHGY and CDR2 SAAAGT. Trimming took 0 bases from V and 5 from J; bases not matched to a gene: 12. CDR3 length: 17 residues.

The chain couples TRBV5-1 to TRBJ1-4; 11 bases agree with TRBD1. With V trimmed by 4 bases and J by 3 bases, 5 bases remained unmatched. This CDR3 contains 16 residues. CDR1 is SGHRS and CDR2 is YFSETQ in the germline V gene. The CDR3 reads CASSLRDRGANEKLFF. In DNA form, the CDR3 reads TGCGCCAGCAGCCTCCGGGACAGGGGGGCTAATGAAAAACTGTTTTTT.

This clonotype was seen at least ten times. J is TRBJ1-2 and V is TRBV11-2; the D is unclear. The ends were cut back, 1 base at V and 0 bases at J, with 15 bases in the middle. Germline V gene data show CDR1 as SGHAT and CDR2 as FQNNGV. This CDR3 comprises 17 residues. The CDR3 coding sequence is TGTGCCAGCAGCTTAGCCCGGAGGGAGGAATCTAACTATGGCTACACCTTC. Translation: CASSLARREESNYGYTF.

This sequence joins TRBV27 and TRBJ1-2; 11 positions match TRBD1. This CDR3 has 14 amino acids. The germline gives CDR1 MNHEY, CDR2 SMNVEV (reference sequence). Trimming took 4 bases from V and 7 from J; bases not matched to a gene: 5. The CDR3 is CASSYGQGAGGYTF. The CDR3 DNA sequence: TGTGCCAGCAGTTACGGACAGGGGGCGGGTGGCTACACCTTC.

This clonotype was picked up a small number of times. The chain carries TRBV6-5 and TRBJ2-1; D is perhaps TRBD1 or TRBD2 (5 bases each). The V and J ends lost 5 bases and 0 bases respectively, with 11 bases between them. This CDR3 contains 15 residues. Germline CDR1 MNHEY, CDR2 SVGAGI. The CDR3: CASSTGTSSYNEQFF. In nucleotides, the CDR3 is TGTGCCAGCAGTACTGGGACGAGCTCCTACAATGAGCAGTTCTTC.

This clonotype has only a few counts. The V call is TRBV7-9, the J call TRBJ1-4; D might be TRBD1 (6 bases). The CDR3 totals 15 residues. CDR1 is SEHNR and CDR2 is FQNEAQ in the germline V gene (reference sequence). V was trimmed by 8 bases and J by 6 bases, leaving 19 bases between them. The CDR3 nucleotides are TGTGCCAGCGCGTTGTCCAGGGGCGCCGATGAAAAACTGTTTTTT. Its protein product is CASALSRGADEKLFF.

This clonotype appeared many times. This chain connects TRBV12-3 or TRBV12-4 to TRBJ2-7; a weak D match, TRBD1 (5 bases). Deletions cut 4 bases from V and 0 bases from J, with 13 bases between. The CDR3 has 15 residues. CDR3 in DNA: TGTGCCAGCAGTTCGTACCAGGACACCTCCTACGAGCAGTACTTC. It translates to CASSSYQDTSYEQYF.

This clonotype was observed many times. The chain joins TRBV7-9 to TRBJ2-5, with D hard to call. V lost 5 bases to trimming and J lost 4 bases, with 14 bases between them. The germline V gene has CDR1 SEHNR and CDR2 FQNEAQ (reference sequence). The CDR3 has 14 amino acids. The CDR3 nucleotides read TGTGCCAGCAGCCCGACCCTAAAAGTAGAGACCCAGTACTTC. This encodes CASSPTLKVETQYF.

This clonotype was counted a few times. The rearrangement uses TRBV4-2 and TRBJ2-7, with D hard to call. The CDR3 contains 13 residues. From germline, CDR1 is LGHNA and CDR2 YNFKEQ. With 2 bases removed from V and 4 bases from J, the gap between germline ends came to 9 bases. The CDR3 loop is CASSQLNRYEQYF. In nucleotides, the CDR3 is TGTGCCAGCAGCCAACTCAACCGGTACGAGCAGTACTTC.

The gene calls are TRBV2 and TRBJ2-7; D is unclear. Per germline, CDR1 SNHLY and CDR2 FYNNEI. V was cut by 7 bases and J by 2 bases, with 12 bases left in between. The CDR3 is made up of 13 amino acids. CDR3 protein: CASTDEKTYEQYF. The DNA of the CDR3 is TGTGCCAGCACAGACGAAAAGACCTACGAGCAGTACTTC.

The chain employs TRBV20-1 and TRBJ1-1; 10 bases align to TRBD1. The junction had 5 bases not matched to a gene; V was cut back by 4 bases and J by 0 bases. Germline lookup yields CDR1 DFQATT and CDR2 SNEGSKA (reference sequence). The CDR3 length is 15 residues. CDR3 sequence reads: CSAKGQGPMNTEAFF. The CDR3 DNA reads TGCAGTGCTAAGGGACAGGGGCCCATGAACACTGAAGCTTTCTTT.

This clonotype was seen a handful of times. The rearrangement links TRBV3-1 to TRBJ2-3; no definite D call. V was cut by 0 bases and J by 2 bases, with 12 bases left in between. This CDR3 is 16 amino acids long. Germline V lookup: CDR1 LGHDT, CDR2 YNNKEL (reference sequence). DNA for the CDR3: TGTGCCAGCAGCCAAGATCGGGCCAACCCCACAGATACGCAGTATTTT. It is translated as CASSQDRANPTDTQYF.

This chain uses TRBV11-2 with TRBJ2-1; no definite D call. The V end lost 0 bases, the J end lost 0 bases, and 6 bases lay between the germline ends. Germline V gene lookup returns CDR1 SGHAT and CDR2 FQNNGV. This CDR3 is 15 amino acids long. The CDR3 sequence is CASSLEARSYNEQFF. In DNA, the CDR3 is TGTGCCAGCAGCTTAGAAGCGCGCTCCTACAATGAGCAGTTCTTC.

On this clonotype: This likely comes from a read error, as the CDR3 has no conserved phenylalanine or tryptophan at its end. CDR3 sequence reads: CASSYSSEGGADEQFL. CDR3 in DNA: TGTGCCAGCAGTTACTCATCCGAAGGAGGGGCCGATGAGCAGTTCTTA. The chain joins TRBV6-6 to TRBJ2-1, with D possibly matching TRBD2 (6 bases). CDR1 and CDR2 (germline): MNHNY, SVGAGI (reference sequence). The CDR3 extends over 16 amino acids. With 0 bases removed from V and 8 bases from J, the gap between germline ends came to 17 bases.

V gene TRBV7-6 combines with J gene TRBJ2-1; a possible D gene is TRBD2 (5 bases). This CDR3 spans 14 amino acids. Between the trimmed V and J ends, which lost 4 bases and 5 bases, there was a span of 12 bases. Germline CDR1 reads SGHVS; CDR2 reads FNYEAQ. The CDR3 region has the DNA TGTGCCAGCAGCTCCGAACGGGGAGACAATGAGCAGTTCTTC. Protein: CASSSERGDNEQFF.

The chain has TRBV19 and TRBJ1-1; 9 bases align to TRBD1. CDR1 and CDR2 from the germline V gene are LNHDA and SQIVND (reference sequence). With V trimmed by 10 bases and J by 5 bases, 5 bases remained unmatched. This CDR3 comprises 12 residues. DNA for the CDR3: TGTGCCACCTGGACAGGGGCAACTGAAGCTTTCTTT. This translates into CATWTGATEAFF.

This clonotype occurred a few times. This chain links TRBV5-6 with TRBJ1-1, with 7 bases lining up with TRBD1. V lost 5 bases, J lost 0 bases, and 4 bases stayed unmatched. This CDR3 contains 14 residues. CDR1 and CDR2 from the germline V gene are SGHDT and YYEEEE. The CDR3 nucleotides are TGTGCCAGCAGGACGGACAGGCTGAACACTGAAGCTTTCTTT. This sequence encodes CASRTDRLNTEAFF.

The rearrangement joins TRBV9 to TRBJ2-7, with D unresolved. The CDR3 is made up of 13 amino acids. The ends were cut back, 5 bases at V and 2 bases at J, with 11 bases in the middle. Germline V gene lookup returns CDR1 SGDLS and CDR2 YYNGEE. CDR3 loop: CASSVDGTYEQYF. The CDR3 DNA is TGTGCCAGCAGTGTCGACGGAACCTACGAGCAGTACTTC.

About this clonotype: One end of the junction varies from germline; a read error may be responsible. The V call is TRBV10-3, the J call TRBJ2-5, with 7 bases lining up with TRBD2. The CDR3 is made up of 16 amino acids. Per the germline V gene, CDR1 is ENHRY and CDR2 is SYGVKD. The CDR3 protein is CAVSDPSGRGGETTYF. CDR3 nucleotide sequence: TGTGCCGTCAGTGACCCTAGCGGTAGAGGAGGAGAGACCACGTACTTC.

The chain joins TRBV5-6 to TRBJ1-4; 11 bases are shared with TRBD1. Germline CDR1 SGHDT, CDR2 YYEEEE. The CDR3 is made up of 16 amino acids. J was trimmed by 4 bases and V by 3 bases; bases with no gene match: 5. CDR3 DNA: TGTGCCAGCAGCTCGGGACAGGGGGTGATTAATGAAAAACTGTTTTTT. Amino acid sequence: CASSSGQGVINEKLFF.

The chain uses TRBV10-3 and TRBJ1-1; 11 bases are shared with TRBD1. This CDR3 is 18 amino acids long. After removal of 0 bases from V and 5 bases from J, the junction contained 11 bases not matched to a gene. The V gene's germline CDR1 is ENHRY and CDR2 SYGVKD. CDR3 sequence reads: CAISESEGQGEEGTEAFF. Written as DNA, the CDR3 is TGTGCCATCAGTGAGTCGGAGGGACAGGGGGAAGAAGGGACTGAAGCTTTCTTT.

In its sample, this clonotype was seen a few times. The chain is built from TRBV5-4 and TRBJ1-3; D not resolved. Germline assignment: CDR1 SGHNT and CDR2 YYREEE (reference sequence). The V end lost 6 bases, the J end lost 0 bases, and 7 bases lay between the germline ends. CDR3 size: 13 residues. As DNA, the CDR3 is TGTGCCAGCACCATGGGCTCTGGAAACACCATATATTTT. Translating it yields CASTMGSGNTIYF.

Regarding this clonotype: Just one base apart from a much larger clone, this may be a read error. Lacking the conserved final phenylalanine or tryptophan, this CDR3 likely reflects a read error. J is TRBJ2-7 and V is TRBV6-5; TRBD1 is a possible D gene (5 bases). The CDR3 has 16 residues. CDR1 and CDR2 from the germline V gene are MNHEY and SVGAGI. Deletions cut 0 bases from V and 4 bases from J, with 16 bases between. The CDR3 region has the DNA TGTGCCAGCAGTTACTCGGCAGGACATGAGACTTACGAGCAGTACTTA. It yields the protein CASSYSAGHETYEQYL.

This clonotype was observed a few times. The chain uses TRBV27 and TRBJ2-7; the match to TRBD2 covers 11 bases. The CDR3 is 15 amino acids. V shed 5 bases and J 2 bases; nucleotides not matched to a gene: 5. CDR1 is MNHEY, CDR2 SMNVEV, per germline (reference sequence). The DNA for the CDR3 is TGTGCCAGCAGTCCGATAGCGGGAGGGCCCTACGAGCAGTACTTC. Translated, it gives CASSPIAGGPYEQYF.

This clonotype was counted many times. The CDR3, as DNA: TGTGCCAGCAGGCCCCTATCTGGGGCCAACGTCCTGACTTTC. This codes for CASRPLSGANVLTF. This chain joins TRBV12-3 or TRBV12-4 and TRBJ2-6; no firm D call. Trimming stripped 6 bases from V and 1 base from J, with 7 bases between. The CDR3 covers 14 residues.